What follows describes a single T cell receptor (beta chain). This clone was counted a single time. Its specific antigen is unknown. No base quality information exists; no much larger clone differs at one position. This sample was included in a study of Ad26.COV2.S vaccination and SARS-CoV-2 variants (dated by TCRdb to the early 2020s). Regarding the complete study: The specificity and breadth of SARS-CoV-2-reactive T cell receptors after Ad26.COV2.S vaccination were assessed by TCRbeta repertoire sequencing. A total of some 30 samples were included in the TCR-sequenced set, comprising some 20 Ad26.COV2.S vaccine recipients, 5 placebo recipients and 8 SARS-CoV-2 convalescent individuals. Here is what the overall study found, with its caveats: Spike-specific TCR breadth was higher in Ad26.COV2.S recipients than in placebo recipients (P = 0.0014). After vaccination, spike-specific CD8+ and CD4+ T cell responses were reported to show substantial breadth. Vaccine and placebo recipients had similar non-spike TCR breadth, a finding consistent with the vaccine containing only spike. It was noted by the authors that total T cell responses may have been underestimated by the TCR breadth and depth analyses.

The sample's time point label, decoded: individuals recovered from natural SARS-CoV-2 infection. TCRbeta CDR3 regions were sequenced with the immunoSEQ Assay. After extraction, genomic DNA underwent amplification by bias-controlled multiplex PCR, followed by high-throughput sequencing. In the paper's pipeline: To quantify the absolute abundance of each unique TCRbeta CDR3 region, sequences were collapsed and filtered. Usable DNA was measured by amplifying reference genes present in all nucleated cells, and TCRbeta template counts were normalized to that usable DNA to estimate T cell fraction. Repertoire TCRs were annotated as SARS-CoV-2-specific when V gene, CDR3 amino acid sequence and J gene were exactly matched to a known reactive TCR set. The reference SARS-CoV-2 TCR set came from MIRA and was filtered for enrichment in COVID-19-positive ImmuneCODE repertoires, removing public or cross-reactive TCRs. Drawing on the MIRA antigens, annotated TCRs were analysed further at the level of specific ORF or position within ORF. Breadth was defined as the number of annotated unique rearrangements divided by the total number of unique productive rearrangements, and depth was defined as the summed frequency of the annotated unique rearrangements. TCR breadth was compared between groups using two-sided Wilcoxon rank-sum tests. Held by TCRdb, this immuneACCESS table contains in-frame sequences only and omits some clones. Under half of the omission traces to an unresolved V gene where checked; the cause of the rest is unknown. D and trimming come from the DNA, and the V and J calls and clone size come from that table. In all, the sample holds around 350,000 clones, and about 91% of those were seen once. The ten largest make up 3% to 5% of the sample.

The material sequenced was peripheral blood, taken after recovery from COVID-19. This sequence originates from a human donor who had recovered from COVID-19.

The bases read TGTGCCAGCAGCTCTCCTGTGGGACAGCTTAGCAATCAGCCCCAGCATTTT. The resulting protein is CASSSPVGQLSNQPQHF. The V and J segments used are TRBV28 and TRBJ1-5; TRBD1 matches 7 bases in the middle. Clipping removes 6 bases from V and 0 bases from J, with 11 as the unmatched junction base count. The germline V gene sets CDR1 to MDHEN and CDR2 to SYDVKM. From cysteine to phenylalanine, the CDR3 is 17 amino acids long. CDR3 DNA only is kept here, 51 bases in frame from base 1.